The entry below gives a single TCR beta chain sequence along with its context. The antigen is not known. Germline V gene sequence: CDR1 SSHAT, CDR2 FNYEAQ (reference sequence). This CDR3 is built from 15 residues. The ends were cut back, 5 bases at V and 2 bases at J, with 16 bases in the middle. The sample is drawn from a study of brain T cells in children with intractable seizures. Study-level findings and limits: Clones missing pre-surgery may reflect undersampling of that blood sample. Viral specificity was inferred only from CDR3 similarity; HCMV serostatus was unknown.

Some clones are missing from TCRdb's copy, which holds only in-frame ones; the method was immunoSEQ multiplex PCR. The sample holds 110,000 or so clones, 94% seen once. Only cases whose brain tissue showed the highest T cell transcript signatures were sequenced. This TCR was recovered from a boy under two years old with hemimegalencephaly and intractable seizures. The V call is TRBV7-7, the J call TRBJ2-7, with D hard to call. The sample consisted of peripheral blood, taken at surgery. The CDR3: CASSTRTAVPYEQYF. The CDR3 DNA sequence: TGTGCCAGCAGCACCCGGACGGCTGTACCCTACGAGCAGTACTTC.